This is a list of T cell receptor beta chains from one sample in a study of siplizumab effects on memory and regulatory T cells. The data were produced by immunoSEQ multiplex PCR, yet TCRdb's version contains in-frame clones alone and is incomplete. The sample lists around 100,000 clones, approximately 94% seen once, with 1% to 1.5% in the top ten. The sequencing input was non-Treg CD4+ T cells sorted from blood. The origin of the receptors is a human donor in good health. CDR3s include the opening cysteine and the closing phenylalanine or tryptophan. A D gene is named only where the DNA matches it firmly. Not all rows give a size; the values are once, few, many and, for expanded clones, a class.

d_gene | j_gene | v_gene | abundance | CDR3nt | CDR3aa
TRBD2 | TRBJ2-4 | TRBV25-1 | NA | TGTGCCAGCAGTGAACAGCGGGAGGGCCTCGGTTCACAGTACTTC | CASSEQREGLGSQYF
NA | TRBJ1-5 | TRBV6-5 | NA | TGTGCCAGCAGTTTGGGACTCAATCAGCCCCAGCATTTT | CASSLGLNQPQHF
NA | TRBJ2-1 | TRBV2 | NA | TGTGCCACCTCTTACTACTCTGGAGTTGAGCAGTTCTTC | CATSYYSGVEQFF
NA | TRBJ2-5 | TRBV6-1 | few | TGTGCCAGCAGTGAACTACAGGGCCTCCAAGAGACCCAGTACTTC | CASSELQGLQETQYF
NA | TRBJ2-3 | TRBV6-1 | NA | TGTGCCAGCAGTGTACAAGCGACCAGCACAGATACGCAGTATTTT | CASSVQATSTDTQYF
NA | TRBJ2-5 | TRBV19 | NA | TGTGCCAGTAGAATACAGCATCAAGAGACCCAGTACTTC | CASRIQHQETQYF
NA | TRBJ2-5 | TRBV27 | NA | TGTGCCAGCAGACAGGGATACAGGGAGACCCAGTACTTC | CASRQGYRETQYF
NA | TRBJ2-2 | TRBV29-1 | NA | TGCAGCGTTGAGGGGGATTCTAACACCGGGGAGCTGTTTTTT | CSVEGDSNTGELFF
TRBD1 | TRBJ1-1 | TRBV27 | NA | TGTGCCAGCAGTTCTCGGACAGGGAGGAACACTGAAGCTTTCTTT | CASSSRTGRNTEAFF
NA | TRBJ2-1 | TRBV7-6 | NA | TGTGCCAGCAGCCCCAGGTTGGACAATGAGCAGTTCTTC | CASSPRLDNEQFF
NA | TRBJ2-2 | TRBV29-1 | NA | TGCAGCGGTGGACACGCGAACACCGGGGAGCTGTTTTTT | CSGGHANTGELFF
NA | TRBJ2-5 | TRBV5-1 | once | TGCGCCAGCAGCCCACTACTAGTGCAAGAGACCCAGTACTTC | CASSPLLVQETQYF
NA | TRBJ1-2 | TRBV5-1 | NA | TGCGCCAGCAGCCCGGACGGCGATAACTATGGCTACACCTTC | CASSPDGDNYGYTF
TRBD2 | TRBJ2-1 | TRBV7-3 | NA | TGTGCCAGCAAGTGGACTAGCGGGAGCGATGAGCAGTTCTTC | CASKWTSGSDEQFF